This T cell receptor beta chain was sequenced in a study of technical replicates of blood from several donors. This clone was counted once. Trimming at V came to 1 base and at J to 7 bases, leaving 7 bases not matched to a gene. This CDR3 is 15 amino acids long. Germline V lookup: CDR1 SGHTA, CDR2 FQGNSA. Sequencing was performed with immunoSEQ multiplex PCR; in TCRdb, only in-frame clones are kept and a portion is missing. The table has 53,000 or so clones, around 83% seen once. The sample taken for sequencing was PBMCs. The chain employs TRBV7-2 and TRBJ1-5; 7 bases are a match to TRBD1. The receptor comes from a human donor in good health. Some clones in this sample may be carry-over from other donors' samples. The CDR3 nucleotides read TGTGCCAGCAGCTTAGACGGGACAGCTGGCCAGCCCCAGCATTTT. Encoded protein: CASSLDGTAGQPQHF.